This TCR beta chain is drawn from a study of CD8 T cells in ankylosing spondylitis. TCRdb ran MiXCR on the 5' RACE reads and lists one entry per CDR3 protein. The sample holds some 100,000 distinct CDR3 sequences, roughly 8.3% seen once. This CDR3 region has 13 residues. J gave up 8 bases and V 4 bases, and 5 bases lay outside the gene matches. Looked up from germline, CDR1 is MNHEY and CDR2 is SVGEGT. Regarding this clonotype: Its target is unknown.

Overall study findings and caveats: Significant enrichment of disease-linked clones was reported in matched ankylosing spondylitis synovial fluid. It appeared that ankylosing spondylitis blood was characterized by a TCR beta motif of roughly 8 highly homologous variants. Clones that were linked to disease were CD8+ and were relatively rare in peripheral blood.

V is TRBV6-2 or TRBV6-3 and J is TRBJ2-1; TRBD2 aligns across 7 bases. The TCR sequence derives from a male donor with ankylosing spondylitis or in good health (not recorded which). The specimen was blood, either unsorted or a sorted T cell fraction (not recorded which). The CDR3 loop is CASSWDYNYEQFF. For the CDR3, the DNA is TGTGCCAGCAGTTGGGACTACAACTATGAGCAGTTCTTC.